The sample holds many counts of the clone carrying this T cell receptor beta chain. Antigen specificity is unknown. Each patient was aged 18 to 65 and had newly diagnosed hyperthyroidism of under 2 months' duration. Diagnosing involved the use of clinical symptoms, serum thyroxine and TRAb, thyroid ultrasound and orbital computed tomography. The sample belongs to a study of T cells in Graves' hyperthyroidism and ophthalmopathy. Whole-study findings and limits: In the blood, most expanded thyroid clonotypes above 0.001 appeared as well.

The CDR3 regions of TCR beta were amplified from RNA transcripts. HTBI primers were employed in a first-round RT-PCR of the TCR CDR3. TCRdb passed the multiplex PCR reads through MiXCR, listing each CDR3 protein once. Here the sample spans roughly 570,000 distinct CDR3 sequences, 15% to 19% being singletons. Germline loops: CDR1 MDHEN, CDR2 SYDVKM. This CDR3 region has 15 residues. Trimming cost V 5 bases and J 2 bases, with 15 bases left between them. The source of this sequence is a woman aged 30 to 39 with Graves' hyperthyroidism. What was sequenced was blood. This rearrangement joins TRBV28 to TRBJ1-1; tentative D call: TRBD1 (5 bases). In DNA form, the CDR3 reads TGTGCCAGCAGTACCGCGGGCAGGGCTAACACTGAAGCTTTCTTT. Translating gives CASSTAGRANTEAFF.